The subject of this entry is one TCR beta chain. Germline CDR1 SGHKS, CDR2 YYEKEE (reference sequence). The length of the CDR3 is 13 residues. Researchers isolated total RNA from whole blood without sorting T cells. The data were taken from a study of monozygotic twins with inflammatory bowel disease. The template-switching step introduced UMIs that carried a 6-nucleotide sample barcode. TCRdb re-called the 5' RACE reads and shows each CDR3 protein once, DNA omitted. The repertoire table contains about 380,000 distinct CDR3 sequences. Sample: blood. This receptor was taken from a human donor with ulcerative colitis or Crohn's disease, or a healthy co-twin of an affected twin (not recorded which). The chain is built from TRBV5-5 and TRBJ2-7; the D gene TCRdb calls, TRBD1, cannot be checked with no DNA. The CDR3 loop reads CASNSLIGTEQYF. The full variable domain, completed using reference TRBV5-5 and TRBJ2-7, is DAGVTQSPTHLIKTRGQQVTLRCSPISGHKSVSWYQQVLGQGPQFIFQYYEKEERGRGNFPDRFSARQFPNYSSELNVNALLLGDSALYLCASNSLIGTEQYFGPGTRLTVT.